These T cell receptor beta chains were read from a single sample in a study of T cells after yellow fever vaccination. TCRdb redid the calling of the 5' RACE reads with MiXCR, one entry per CDR3 protein. The table records some 500,000 distinct CDR3 sequences, about 14% of them present only once. The input for sequencing was PBMCs, taken on the day of the yellow fever booster vaccination. Every receptor here comes from a man aged 25-40 years who received the YFV17D yellow fever vaccine. Each CDR3 is given with its conserved first and last residue. The D gene is left open where the match is weak. Clone size is not always given. Where it is, it says once, few, many or a class for expanded clones.

15 | few | TRBJ2-1 | TRBV6-5 | . | TGTGCCAGCAGTTTAACTTACCCCACCTACAATGAGCAGTTCTTC | CASSLTYPTYNEQFF
15 | few | TRBJ1-1 | TRBV25-1 | . | TGTGCCAGCAGTCCAACCATGGGTTCGGGCACTGAAGCTTTCTTT | CASSPTMGSGTEAFF
15 | many | TRBJ2-1 | TRBV5-1 | . | TGCGCCAGCAGCTGGGACCAGATAACCTACAATGAGCAGTTCTTC | CASSWDQITYNEQFF
19 | once | TRBJ2-6 | TRBV5-1 | TRBD2 | TGCGCCAGCCGATCGTCACTAGCGTTGACAAGCTCTGGGGCCAACGTCCTGACTTTC | CASRSSLALTSSGANVLTF
16 | few | TRBJ2-7 | TRBV14 | . | TGTGCCAGCAGCCAAGATGGCTTAGCTGGGGCCTACGAGCAGTACTTC | CASSQDGLAGAYEQYF
14 | . | TRBJ2-3 | TRBV7-2 | . | TGTGCCAGCAGCTTGCTGTCTGGCGTCGATACGCAGTATTTT | CASSLLSGVDTQYF
15 | . | TRBJ1-3 | TRBV5-4 | . | TGTGCCAGCAGCCTGGGACTTGACTCTGGAAACACCATATATTTT | CASSLGLDSGNTIYF
14 | many | TRBJ2-7 | TRBV20-1 | TRBD2 | TGCAGTGCTAGAAACCTAGCGGGAGAAGGCGAGCAGTACTTC | CSARNLAGEGEQYF
17 | . | TRBJ2-3 | TRBV7-8 | . | TGTGCCACCAGCTTAGTCGGTGGGAACTTAAACACAGATACGCAGTATTTT | CATSLVGGNLNTDTQYF
13 | . | TRBJ2-1 | TRBV20-1 | . | TGCAGTGCTAGGACCAGCAGATACAATGAGCAGTTCTTC | CSARTSRYNEQFF
12 | many | TRBJ2-3 | TRBV29-1 | . | TGCAGCCTGTTCGGTCAAACAGATACGCAGTATTTT | CSLFGQTDTQYF
14 | few | TRBJ1-6 | TRBV7-2 | TRBD1 | TGTGCCAGCAGCTGGAGACAGGGGAACTCACCCCTCCACTTT | CASSWRQGNSPLHF
14 | few | TRBJ2-7 | TRBV12-3/TRBV12-4 | . | TGTGCCAGCAGTTCGGGGGAGCAGGTTCACGAGCAGTACTTC | CASSSGEQVHEQYF
12 | . | TRBJ2-1 | TRBV20-1 | . | TGCAGTGCGGATGGGCTAGCAGACGAGCAGTTCTTC | CSADGLADEQFF
15 | . | TRBJ2-1 | TRBV5-1 | . | TGCGCCAGCCCCGGTGAGAGAAGCCTTAACAATGAGCAGTTCTTC | CASPGERSLNNEQFF
13 | . | TRBJ1-2 | TRBV19 | . | TGTGCCAGTAGGCGAGGCAGGGTCAGTGGCTACACCTTC | CASRRGRVSGYTF
13 | once | TRBJ2-5 | TRBV7-2 | . | TGTGCCAGCAGCGCCGCTAGGATAGAGACCCAGTACTTC | CASSAARIETQYF
11 | . | TRBJ2-2 | TRBV5-1 | . | TGCGCCAGCGGCCAGGAAGGGGAGCTGTTTTTT | CASGQEGELFF
15 | few | TRBJ2-7 | TRBV11-2 | TRBD1 | TGTGCCAGCAGCCGCGGGACAGGGTTCGATTACGAGCAGTACTTC | CASSRGTGFDYEQYF
16 | . | TRBJ2-7 | TRBV4-1 | TRBD1 | TGCGCCAGCAGCCAGGAAAGGACAGGGACAAACTACGAGCAGTACTTC | CASSQERTGTNYEQYF
15 | few | TRBJ2-7 | TRBV29-1 | TRBD2 | TGCAGCGTTAGAGGGACTAGCGGGAGTGTATACGAGCAGTACTTC | CSVRGTSGSVYEQYF
11 | few | TRBJ2-2 | TRBV3-1 | . | TGTGCCAGCAGCCAATTCGGGGAGCTGTTTTTT | CASSQFGELFF
16 | many | TRBJ2-1 | TRBV28 | TRBD2 | TGTGCCAGCAGTTTGCGACCTAGCGGACACTACAATGAGCAGTTCTTC | CASSLRPSGHYNEQFF
13 | . | TRBJ2-7 | TRBV6-6 | . | TGTGCCAGCACCCGACAGGAAGCCTACGAGCAGTACTTC | CASTRQEAYEQYF
15 | few | TRBJ2-7 | TRBV20-1 | TRBD2 | TGCAGTGCCAAAGCCCAACTAGCGGGCTCCTACGAGCAGTACTTC | CSAKAQLAGSYEQYF
14 | few | TRBJ2-3 | TRBV7-6 | . | TGTGCCAGCAGCTCCCAGGCGGACACAGATACGCAGTATTTT | CASSSQADTDTQYF
18 | few | TRBJ2-6 | TRBV18 | . | TGTGCCAGCTCACCACCTGGGCAGGTTGGGGCTGGGGCCAACGTCCTGACTTTC | CASSPPGQVGAGANVLTF
14 | . | TRBJ2-7 | TRBV20-1 | . | TGCAGTGCTAGATCCCCACAGGGCGGCTACGAGCAGTACTTC | CSARSPQGGYEQYF
15 | many | TRBJ2-6 | TRBV3-1 | . | TGTGCCAGCAGCCAACAGGGTGCTGGGGCCAACGTCCTGACTTTC | CASSQQGAGANVLTF
18 | . | TRBJ2-7 | TRBV11-2 | TRBD2 | TGTGCCAGCAGCTTAGTTGGTCCGCTAGCGGGAGGGGGTTACGAGCAGTACTTC | CASSLVGPLAGGGYEQYF
11 | few | TRBJ1-1 | TRBV29-1 | . | TGCAGCGTTGAAGATCCGGCAAATGCTTTCTTT | CSVEDPANAFF
16 | . | TRBJ2-7 | TRBV5-5 | TRBD1 | TGTGCCAGCAGCTGGGAGAGGCAGGGGGCCGGCTACGAGCAGTACTTC | CASSWERQGAGYEQYF
15 | . | TRBJ2-7 | TRBV28 | . | TGTGCCAGCAGTTTATCGGGGCTAGCGACCTACGAGCAGTACTTC | CASSLSGLATYEQYF
15 | few | TRBJ2-2 | TRBV9 | . | TGTGCCAGCAGCCCACCGTTTTTAGGAACCGGGGAGCTGTTTTTT | CASSPPFLGTGELFF
17 | few | TRBJ1-5 | TRBV20-1 | TRBD1 | TGCAGTGCTAGAGATACCTATGGGTACAGGGGAGATCAGCCCCAGCATTTT | CSARDTYGYRGDQPQHF
20 | . | TRBJ1-5 | TRBV11-2 | TRBD1 | TGTGCCAGCAGTTCGACCGGGACAGCCTCCGTCCGAGATAGCAATCAGCCCCAGCATTTT | CASSSTGTASVRDSNQPQHF
14 | few | TRBJ1-2 | TRBV6-5 | TRBD1 | TGTGCCAGCAGTTCTACAGGGGGCAACTATGGCTACACCTTC | CASSSTGGNYGYTF
15 | few | TRBJ2-1 | TRBV4-3 | TRBD2 | TGCGCCAGCAGCCAAGTCGGGACTAGCGGTCGTGAGCAGTTCTTC | CASSQVGTSGREQFF
12 | . | TRBJ2-7 | TRBV5-1 | . | TGCGCCAGCAGCTCGTCCGAGGGCGAGCAGTACTTC | CASSSSEGEQYF
14 | many | TRBJ2-1 | TRBV19 | . | TGTGCCAGTAGTCAGCGGGCTCCGGACAATGAGCAGTTCTTC | CASSQRAPDNEQFF
15 | . | TRBJ2-2 | TRBV6-5 | TRBD1 | TGTGCCAGCAGTTTCCGGGACAGCCCCACCGGGGAGCTGTTTTTT | CASSFRDSPTGELFF
18 | few | TRBJ2-7 | TRBV5-4 | TRBD2 | TGTGCCAGCAGCTCTGGCGGGACTAGCGGGAGGGCCCATCACGAGCAGTACTTC | CASSSGGTSGRAHHEQYF
13 | few | TRBJ2-6 | TRBV29-1 | . | TGCAGCGCGGCCTCCTCTGGGGCCAACGTCCTGACTTTC | CSAASSGANVLTF
13 | few | TRBJ2-7 | TRBV3-1 | . | TGTGCCAGCAGCTCCCGTTTTCCCTACGAGCAGTACTTC | CASSSRFPYEQYF
16 | few | TRBJ2-1 | TRBV7-2 | . | TGTGCCAGCAGCCCCGGGCGCCTGGCCCTTTACAATGAGCAGTTCTTC | CASSPGRLALYNEQFF
15 | . | TRBJ2-1 | TRBV10-3 | . | TGTGCCATCAGTAGCCGACCAAGCTCCTACAATGAGCAGTTCTTC | CAISSRPSSYNEQFF
13 | few | TRBJ2-6 | TRBV4-3 | . | TGCGCCAGCAGCGGTAATGGGGCCAACGTCCTGACTTTC | CASSGNGANVLTF
16 | . | TRBJ2-1 | TRBV30 | TRBD2 | TGTGCCTGGAGCGCCGGGACTAGCGTGTACTACAATGAGCAGTTCTTC | CAWSAGTSVYYNEQFF
15 | few | TRBJ1-1 | TRBV7-9 | . | TGTGCCAGCAGCTTCGTTGGGATAAGGGGATTTGAAGCTTTCTTT | CASSFVGIRGFEAFF
16 | few | TRBJ2-7 | TRBV5-1 | . | TGCGCCAGCAGCGGGGGCCCCGGGGCCGCAACCTACGAGCAGTACTTC | CASSGGPGAATYEQYF
12 | . | TRBJ2-7 | TRBV6-2/TRBV6-3 | . | TGTGCCAGCAGTTACCCAGAGATCGAGCAGTACTTC | CASSYPEIEQYF
14 | few | TRBJ2-7 | TRBV25-1 | . | TGTGCCAGCAGTGATCAGGGTCGGCAGGGCGAGCAGTACTTC | CASSDQGRQGEQYF
14 | few | TRBJ2-2 | TRBV5-1 | . | TGCGCCAGCAGCTTGGATCTACCCCCCGGGGAGCTGTTTTTT | CASSLDLPPGELFF
19 | . | TRBJ2-5 | TRBV15 | TRBD2 | TGTGCCACCAGCAGGAACCCCTACACGGGGCGACTAGCGGAAGAGACCCAGTACTTC | CATSRNPYTGRLAEETQYF
14 | . | TRBJ2-7 | TRBV6-5 | TRBD2 | TGTGCCAGCAGTAACCCCGGGACTAACTACGAGCAGTACTTC | CASSNPGTNYEQYF
16 | few | TRBJ1-4 | TRBV7-9 | . | TGTGCCAGCACCAAGGGGCAGGGATTTCCGAATGAAAAACTGTTTTTT | CASTKGQGFPNEKLFF
14 | few | TRBJ2-7 | TRBV7-2 | . | TGTGCCAGCAGCCCCGTGGGCCACCTATACGAGCAGTACTTC | CASSPVGHLYEQYF